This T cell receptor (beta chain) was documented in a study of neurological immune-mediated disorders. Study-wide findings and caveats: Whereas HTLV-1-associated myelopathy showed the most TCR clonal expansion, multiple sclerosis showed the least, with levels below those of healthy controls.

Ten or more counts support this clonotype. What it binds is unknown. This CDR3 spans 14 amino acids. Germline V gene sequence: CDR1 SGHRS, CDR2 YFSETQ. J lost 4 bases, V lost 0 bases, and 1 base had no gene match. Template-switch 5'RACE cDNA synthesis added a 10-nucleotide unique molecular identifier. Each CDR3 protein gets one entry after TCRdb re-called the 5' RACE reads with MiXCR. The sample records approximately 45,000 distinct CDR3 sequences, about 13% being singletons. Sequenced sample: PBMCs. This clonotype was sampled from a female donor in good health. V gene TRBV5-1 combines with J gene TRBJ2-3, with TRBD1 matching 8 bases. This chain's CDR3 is CASSLAGGPDTQYF. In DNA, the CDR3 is TGCGCCAGCAGCTTGGCAGGGGGCCCAGATACGCAGTATTTT.